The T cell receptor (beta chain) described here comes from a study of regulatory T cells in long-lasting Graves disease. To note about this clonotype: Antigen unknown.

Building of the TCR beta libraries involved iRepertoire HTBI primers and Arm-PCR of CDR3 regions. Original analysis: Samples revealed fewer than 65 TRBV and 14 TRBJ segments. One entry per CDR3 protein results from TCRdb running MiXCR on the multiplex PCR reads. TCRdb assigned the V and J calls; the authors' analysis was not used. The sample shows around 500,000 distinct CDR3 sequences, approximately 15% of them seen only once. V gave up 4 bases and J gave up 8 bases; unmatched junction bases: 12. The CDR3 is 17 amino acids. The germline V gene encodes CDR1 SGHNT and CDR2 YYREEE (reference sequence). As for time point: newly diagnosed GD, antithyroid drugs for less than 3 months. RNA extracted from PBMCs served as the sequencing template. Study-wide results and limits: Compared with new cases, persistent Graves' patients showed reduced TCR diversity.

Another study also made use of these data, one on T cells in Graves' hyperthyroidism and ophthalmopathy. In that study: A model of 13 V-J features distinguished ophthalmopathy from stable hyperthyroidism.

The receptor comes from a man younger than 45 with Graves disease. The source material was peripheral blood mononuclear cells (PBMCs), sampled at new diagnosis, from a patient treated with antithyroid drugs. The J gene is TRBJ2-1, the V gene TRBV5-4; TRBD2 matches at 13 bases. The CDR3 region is CASSRTLLAGGPDEQFF. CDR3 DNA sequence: TGTGCCAGCAGCAGAACCCTACTAGCGGGAGGGCCCGATGAGCAGTTCTTC.